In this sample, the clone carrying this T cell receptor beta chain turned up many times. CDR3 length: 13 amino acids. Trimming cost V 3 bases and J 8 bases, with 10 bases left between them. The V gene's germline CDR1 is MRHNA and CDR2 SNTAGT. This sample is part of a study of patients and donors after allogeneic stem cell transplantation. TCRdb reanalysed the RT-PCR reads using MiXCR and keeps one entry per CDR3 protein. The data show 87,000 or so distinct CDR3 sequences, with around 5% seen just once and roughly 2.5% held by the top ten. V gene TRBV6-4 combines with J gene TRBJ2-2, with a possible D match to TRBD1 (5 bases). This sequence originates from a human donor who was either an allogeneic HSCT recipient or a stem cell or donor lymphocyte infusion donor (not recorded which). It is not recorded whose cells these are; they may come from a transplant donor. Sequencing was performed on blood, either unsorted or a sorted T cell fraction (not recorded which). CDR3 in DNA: TGTGCCAGCAGTGAGCGAAGGGGAGGGGAGCTGTTTTTT. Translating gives CASSERRGGELFF.